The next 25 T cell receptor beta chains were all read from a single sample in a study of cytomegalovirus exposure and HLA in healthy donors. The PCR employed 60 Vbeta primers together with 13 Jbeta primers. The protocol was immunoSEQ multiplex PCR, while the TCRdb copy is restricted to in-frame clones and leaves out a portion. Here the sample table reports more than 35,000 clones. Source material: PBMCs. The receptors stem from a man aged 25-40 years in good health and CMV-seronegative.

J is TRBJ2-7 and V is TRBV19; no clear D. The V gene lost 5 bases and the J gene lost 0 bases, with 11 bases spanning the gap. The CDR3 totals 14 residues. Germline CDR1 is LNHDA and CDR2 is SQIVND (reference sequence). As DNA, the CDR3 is TGTGCCAGTAGTCTGACTTTGGTCTCCTACGAGCAGTACTTC. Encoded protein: CASSLTLVSYEQYF.

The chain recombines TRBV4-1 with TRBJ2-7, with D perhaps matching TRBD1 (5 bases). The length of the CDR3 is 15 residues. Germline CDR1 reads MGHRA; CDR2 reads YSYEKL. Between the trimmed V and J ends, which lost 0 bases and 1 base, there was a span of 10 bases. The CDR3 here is CASSQERGPSYEQYF. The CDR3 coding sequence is TGCGCCAGCAGCCAAGAAAGGGGCCCTTCCTACGAGCAGTACTTC.

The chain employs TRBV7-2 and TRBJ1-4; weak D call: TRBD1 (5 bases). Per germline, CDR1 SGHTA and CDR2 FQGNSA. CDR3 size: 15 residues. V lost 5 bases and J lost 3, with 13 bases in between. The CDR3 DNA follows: TGTGCCAGCAGCATGCAGGGTCTAGCTAATGAAAAACTGTTTTTT. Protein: CASSMQGLANEKLFF.

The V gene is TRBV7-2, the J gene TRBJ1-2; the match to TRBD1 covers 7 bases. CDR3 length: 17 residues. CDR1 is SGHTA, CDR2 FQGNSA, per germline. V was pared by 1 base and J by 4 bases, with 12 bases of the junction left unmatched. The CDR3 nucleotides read TGTGCCAGCAGCTTAGGGACAGGAGGCTCAAAATTCTATGGCTACACCTTC. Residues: CASSLGTGGSKFYGYTF.

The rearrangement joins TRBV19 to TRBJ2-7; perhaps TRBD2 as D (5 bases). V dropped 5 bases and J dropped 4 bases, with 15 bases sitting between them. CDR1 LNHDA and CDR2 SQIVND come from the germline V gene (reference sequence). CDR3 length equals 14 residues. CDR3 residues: CASSSLARRYEQYF. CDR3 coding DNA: TGTGCCAGTAGTTCCCTAGCTCGGCGGTACGAGCAGTACTTC. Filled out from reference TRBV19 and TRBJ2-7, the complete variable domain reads DGGITQSPKYLFRKEGQNVTLSCEQNLNHDAMYWYRQDPGQGLRLIYYSQIVNDFQKGDIAEGYSVSREKKESFPLTVTSAQKNPTAFYLCASSSLARRYEQYFGPGTRLTVT.

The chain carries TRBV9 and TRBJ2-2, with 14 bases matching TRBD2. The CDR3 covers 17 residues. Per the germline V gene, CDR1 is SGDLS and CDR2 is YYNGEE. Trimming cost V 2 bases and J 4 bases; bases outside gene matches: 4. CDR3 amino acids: CASSVGLAGGPTGELFF. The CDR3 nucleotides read TGTGCCAGCAGCGTTGGACTAGCGGGAGGTCCCACCGGGGAGCTGTTTTTT.

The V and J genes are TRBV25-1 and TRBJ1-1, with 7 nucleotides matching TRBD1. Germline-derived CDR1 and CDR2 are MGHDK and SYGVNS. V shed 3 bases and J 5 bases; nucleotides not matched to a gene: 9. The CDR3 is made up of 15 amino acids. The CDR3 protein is CASSEGGRGITEAFF. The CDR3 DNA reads TGTGCCAGCAGTGAGGGGGGCAGGGGGATAACTGAAGCTTTCTTT.

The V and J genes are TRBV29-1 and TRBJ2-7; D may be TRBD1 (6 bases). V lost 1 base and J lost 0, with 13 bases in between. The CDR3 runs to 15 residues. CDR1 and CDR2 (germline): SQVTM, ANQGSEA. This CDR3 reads CSVEVTRTASYEQYF. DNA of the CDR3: TGCAGCGTTGAAGTGACTCGGACAGCCTCCTACGAGCAGTACTTC.

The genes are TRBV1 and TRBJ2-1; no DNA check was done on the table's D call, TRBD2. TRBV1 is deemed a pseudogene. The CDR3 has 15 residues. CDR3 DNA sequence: TGCACCAGCAGGGGCGGTCCGTTCCGGGGCAATGAGCAGTTCTTC. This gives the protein CTSRGGPFRGNEQFF.

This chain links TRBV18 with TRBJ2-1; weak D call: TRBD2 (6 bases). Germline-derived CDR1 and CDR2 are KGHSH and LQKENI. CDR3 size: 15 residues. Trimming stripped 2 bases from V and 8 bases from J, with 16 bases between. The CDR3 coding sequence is TGTGCCAGCTCACCAGAACGGGCGGCGGGGTATGAGCAGTTCTTC. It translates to CASSPERAAGYEQFF.

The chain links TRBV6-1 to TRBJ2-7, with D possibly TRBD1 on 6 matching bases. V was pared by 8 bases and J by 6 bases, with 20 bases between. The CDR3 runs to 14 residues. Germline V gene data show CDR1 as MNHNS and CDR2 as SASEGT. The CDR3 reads CASDPTLYRAEQYF. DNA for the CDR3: TGTGCCAGCGACCCCACCCTATACAGGGCCGAGCAGTACTTC.

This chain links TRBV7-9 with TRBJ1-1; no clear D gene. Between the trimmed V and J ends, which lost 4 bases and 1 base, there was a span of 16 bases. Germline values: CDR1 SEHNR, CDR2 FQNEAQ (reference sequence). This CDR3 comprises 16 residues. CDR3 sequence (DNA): TGTGCCAGCAGCTCGCCCCAGACTGCAAGGAACACTGAAGCTTTCTTT. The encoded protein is CASSSPQTARNTEAFF.

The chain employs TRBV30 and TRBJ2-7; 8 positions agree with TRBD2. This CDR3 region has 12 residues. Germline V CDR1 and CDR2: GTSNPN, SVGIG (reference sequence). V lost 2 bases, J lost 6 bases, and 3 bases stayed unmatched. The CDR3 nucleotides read TGTGCCTGGAGTAAGCGGGGGTTCGAGCAGTACTTC. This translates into CAWSKRGFEQYF. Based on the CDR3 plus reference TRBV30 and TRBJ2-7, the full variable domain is SQTIHQWPATLVQPVGSPLSLECTVEGTSNPNLYWYRQAAGRGLQLLFYSVGIGQISSEVPQNLSASRPQDRQFILSSKKLLLSDSGFYLCAWSKRGFEQYFGPGTRLTVT.

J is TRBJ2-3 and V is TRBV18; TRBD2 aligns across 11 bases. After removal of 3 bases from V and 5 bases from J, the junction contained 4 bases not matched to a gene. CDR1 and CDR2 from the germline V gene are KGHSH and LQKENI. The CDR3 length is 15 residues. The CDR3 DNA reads TGTGCCAGCTCACCCCTAGCGGGAGGCGGAGATACGCAGTATTTT. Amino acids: CASSPLAGGGDTQYF. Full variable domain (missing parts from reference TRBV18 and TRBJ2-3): NAGVMQNPRHLVRRRGQEARLRCSPMKGHSHVYWYRQLPEEGLKFMVYLQKENIIDESGMPKERFSAEFPKEGPSILRIQQVVRGDSAAYFCASSPLAGGGDTQYFGPGTRLTVL.

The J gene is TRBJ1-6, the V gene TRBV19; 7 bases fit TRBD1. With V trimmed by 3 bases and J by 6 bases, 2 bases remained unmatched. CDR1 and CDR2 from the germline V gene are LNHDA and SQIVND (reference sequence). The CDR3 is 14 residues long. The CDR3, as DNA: TGTGCCAGTAGTATGGGACAGACTAATTCACCCCTCCACTTT. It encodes CASSMGQTNSPLHF.

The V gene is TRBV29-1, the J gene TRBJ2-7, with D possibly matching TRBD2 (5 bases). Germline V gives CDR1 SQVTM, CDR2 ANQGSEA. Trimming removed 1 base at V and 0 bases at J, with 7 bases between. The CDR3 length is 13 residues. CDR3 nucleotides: TGCAGCGTTGAAGTCGGGATCTCCTACGAGCAGTACTTC. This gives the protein CSVEVGISYEQYF.

The chain's CDR3 is CASSRRSGGGEQFF. The CDR3 nucleotides read TGTGCCAGCAGCCGTCGGTCGGGTGGGGGGGAGCAGTTCTTC. The V call is TRBV6-5, the J call TRBJ2-1; a weak D match, TRBD2 (6 bases). V lost 6 bases and J lost 10, with 19 bases in between. This CDR3 spans 14 amino acids. Germline lookup yields CDR1 MNHEY and CDR2 SVGAGI.

The CDR3 is CASSMPPRGHYGYTF. The DNA of the CDR3 is TGTGCCAGCAGCATGCCGCCGCGGGGACACTATGGCTACACCTTC. This chain connects TRBV7-2 to TRBJ1-2; possible D gene TRBD1, 5 bases. This CDR3 is built from 15 residues. Germline V lookup: CDR1 SGHTA, CDR2 FQGNSA. The ends were cut back, 5 bases at V and 3 bases at J, with 16 bases in the middle.

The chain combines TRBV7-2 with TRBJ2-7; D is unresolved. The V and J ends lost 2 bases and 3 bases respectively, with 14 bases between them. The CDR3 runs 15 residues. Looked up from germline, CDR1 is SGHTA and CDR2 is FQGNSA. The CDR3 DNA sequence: TGTGCCAGCAGCTTATCGCACGGGTTGATCTACGAGCAGTACTTC. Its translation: CASSLSHGLIYEQYF.

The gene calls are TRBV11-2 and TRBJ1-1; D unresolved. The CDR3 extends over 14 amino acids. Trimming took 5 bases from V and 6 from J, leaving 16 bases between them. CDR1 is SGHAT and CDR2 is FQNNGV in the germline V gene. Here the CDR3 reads CASSRSIEGAEAFF. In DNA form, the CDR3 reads TGTGCCAGCAGCCGCTCAATTGAGGGCGCTGAAGCTTTCTTT.

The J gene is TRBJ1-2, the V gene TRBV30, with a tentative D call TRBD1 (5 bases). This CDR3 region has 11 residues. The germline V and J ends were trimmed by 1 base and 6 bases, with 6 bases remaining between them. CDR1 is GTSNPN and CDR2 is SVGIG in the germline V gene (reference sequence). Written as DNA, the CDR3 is TGTGCCTGGAGTGAGGGGAATGGCTACACCTTC. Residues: CAWSEGNGYTF.

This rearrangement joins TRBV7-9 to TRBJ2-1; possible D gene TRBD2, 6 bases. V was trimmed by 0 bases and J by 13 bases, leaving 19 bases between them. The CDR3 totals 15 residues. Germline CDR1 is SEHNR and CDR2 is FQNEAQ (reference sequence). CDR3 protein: CASSLAGLPWRVQFF. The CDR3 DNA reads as TGTGCCAGCAGCTTAGCGGGACTCCCGTGGAGGGTACAGTTCTTC. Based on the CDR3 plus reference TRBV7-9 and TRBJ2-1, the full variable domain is DTGVSQNPRHKITKRGQNVTFRCDPISEHNRLYWYRQTLGQGPEFLTYFQNEAQLEKSRLLSDRFSAERPKGSFSTLEIQRTEQGDSAMYLCASSLAGLPWRVQFFGPGTRLTVL.

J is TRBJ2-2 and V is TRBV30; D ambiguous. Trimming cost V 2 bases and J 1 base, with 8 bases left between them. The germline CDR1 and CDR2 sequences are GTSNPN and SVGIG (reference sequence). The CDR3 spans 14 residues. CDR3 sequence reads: CAWSIWQNTGELFF. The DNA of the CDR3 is TGTGCCTGGAGTATTTGGCAGAACACCGGGGAGCTGTTTTTT.

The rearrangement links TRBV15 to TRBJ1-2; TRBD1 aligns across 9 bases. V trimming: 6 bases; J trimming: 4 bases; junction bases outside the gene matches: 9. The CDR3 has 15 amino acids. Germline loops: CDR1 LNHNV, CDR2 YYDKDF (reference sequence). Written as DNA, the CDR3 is TGTGCCACCAGGAGGACGGGACAGGGAATCTATGGCTACACCTTC. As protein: CATRRTGQGIYGYTF.

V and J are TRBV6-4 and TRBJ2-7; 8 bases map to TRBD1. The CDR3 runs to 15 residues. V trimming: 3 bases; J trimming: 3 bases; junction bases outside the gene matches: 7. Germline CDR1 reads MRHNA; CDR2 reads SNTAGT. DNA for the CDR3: TGTGCCAGCAGTGAAGGGACAGGCCGTATCTACGAGCAGTACTTC. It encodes CASSEGTGRIYEQYF.